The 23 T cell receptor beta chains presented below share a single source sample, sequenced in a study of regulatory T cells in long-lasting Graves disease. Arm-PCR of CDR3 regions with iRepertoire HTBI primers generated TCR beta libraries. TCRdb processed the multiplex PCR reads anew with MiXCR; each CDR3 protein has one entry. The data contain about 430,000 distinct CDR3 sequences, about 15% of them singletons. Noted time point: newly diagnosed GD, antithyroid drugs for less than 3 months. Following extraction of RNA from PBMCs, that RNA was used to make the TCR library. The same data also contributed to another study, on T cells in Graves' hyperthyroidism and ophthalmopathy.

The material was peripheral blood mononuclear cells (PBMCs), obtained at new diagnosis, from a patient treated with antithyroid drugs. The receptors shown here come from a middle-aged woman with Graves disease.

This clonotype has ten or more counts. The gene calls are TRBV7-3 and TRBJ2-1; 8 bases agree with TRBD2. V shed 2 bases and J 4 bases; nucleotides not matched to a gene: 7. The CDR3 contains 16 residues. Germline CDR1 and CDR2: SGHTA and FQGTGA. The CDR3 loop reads CASSLDGRLAYNEQFF. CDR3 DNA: TGTGCCAGCAGCTTAGACGGCCGACTAGCGTACAATGAGCAGTTCTTC.

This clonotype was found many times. The CDR3 sequence is CASGLPRVVGTGELFF. The CDR3 coding sequence is TGTGCTAGTGGTTTGCCCAGGGTGGTTGGCACCGGGGAGCTGTTTTTT. The V gene is TRBV12-5, the J gene TRBJ2-2; D might be TRBD1 (5 bases). Trimming left V 2 bases short and J 4 bases short, with 14 bases between. The CDR3 sequence is 16 residues long. Germline V gives CDR1 LGHNT, CDR2 FRNRAP.

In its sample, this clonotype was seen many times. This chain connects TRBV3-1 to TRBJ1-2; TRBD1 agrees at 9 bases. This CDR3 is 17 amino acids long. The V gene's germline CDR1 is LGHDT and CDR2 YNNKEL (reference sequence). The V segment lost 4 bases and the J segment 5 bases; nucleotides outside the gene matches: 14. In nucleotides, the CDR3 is TGTGCCAGCAGCCCTCCGGGACAGGGCCTACGGAGGTATGGCTACACCTTC. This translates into CASSPPGQGLRRYGYTF.

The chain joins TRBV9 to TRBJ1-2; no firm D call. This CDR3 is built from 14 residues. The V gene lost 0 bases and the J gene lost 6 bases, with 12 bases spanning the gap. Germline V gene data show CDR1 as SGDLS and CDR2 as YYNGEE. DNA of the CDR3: TGTGCCAGCAGCGTAGCTGTCAGGAGTCATGGCTACACCTTC. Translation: CASSVAVRSHGYTF.

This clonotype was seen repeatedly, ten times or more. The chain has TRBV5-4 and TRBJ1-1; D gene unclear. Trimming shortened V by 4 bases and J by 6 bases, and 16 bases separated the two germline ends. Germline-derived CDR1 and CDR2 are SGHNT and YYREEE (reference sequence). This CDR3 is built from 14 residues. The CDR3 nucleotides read TGTGCCAGCAGCCGAGACATACTCAGATCTGAAGCTTTCTTT. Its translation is CASSRDILRSEAFF.

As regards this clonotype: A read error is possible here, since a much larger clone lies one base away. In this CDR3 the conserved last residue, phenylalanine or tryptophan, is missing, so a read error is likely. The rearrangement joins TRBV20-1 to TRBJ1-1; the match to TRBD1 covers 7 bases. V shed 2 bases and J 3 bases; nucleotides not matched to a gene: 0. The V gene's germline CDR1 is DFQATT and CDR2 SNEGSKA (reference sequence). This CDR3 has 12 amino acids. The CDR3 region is CSARQGDTEAFS. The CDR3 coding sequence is TGCAGTGCTAGACAGGGGGACACTGAAGCTTTCTCT.

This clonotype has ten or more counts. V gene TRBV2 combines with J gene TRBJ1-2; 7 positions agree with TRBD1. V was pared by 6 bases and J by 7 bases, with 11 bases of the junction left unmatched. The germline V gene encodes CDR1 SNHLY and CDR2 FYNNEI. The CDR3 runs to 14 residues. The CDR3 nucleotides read TGTGCCAGCAGCGTTGACACCAGGGGGACTGGCTACACCTTC. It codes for CASSVDTRGTGYTF.

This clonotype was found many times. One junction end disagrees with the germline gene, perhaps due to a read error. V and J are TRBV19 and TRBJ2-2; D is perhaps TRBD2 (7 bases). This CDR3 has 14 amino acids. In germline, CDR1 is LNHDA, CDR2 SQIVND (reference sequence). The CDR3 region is CASAWGGTPGELFF. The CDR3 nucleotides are TGTGCCAGCGCCTGGGGGGGCACCCCCGGCGAGCTGTTTTTT.

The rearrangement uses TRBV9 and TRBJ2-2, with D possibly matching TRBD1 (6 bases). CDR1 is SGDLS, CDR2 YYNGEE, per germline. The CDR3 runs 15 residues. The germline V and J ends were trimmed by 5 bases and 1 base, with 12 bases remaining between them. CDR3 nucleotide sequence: TGTGCCAGCAGACCTACAGGGAAGAACACCGGGGAGCTGTTTTTT. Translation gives CASRPTGKNTGELFF.

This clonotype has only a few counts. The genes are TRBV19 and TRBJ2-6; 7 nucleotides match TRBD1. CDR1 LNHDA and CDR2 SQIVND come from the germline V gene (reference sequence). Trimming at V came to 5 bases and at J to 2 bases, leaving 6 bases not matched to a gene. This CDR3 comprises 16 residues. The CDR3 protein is CASSPQTGTGANVLTF. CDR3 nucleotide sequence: TGTGCCAGTAGTCCCCAGACAGGGACTGGGGCCAACGTCCTGACTTTC.

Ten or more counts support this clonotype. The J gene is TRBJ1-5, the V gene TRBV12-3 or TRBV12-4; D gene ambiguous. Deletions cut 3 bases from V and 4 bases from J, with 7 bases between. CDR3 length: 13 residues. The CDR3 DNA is TGTGCCAGCAGTTTGAGTCAGAATCAGCCCCAGCATTTT. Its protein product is CASSLSQNQPQHF.

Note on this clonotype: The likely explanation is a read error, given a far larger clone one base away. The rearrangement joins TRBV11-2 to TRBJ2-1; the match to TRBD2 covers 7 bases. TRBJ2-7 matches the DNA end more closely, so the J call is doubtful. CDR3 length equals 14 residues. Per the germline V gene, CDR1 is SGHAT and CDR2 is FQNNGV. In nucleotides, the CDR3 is TGTGCCAGCAGCTCAGTGGGAGGGGTAGGGGAGCAGTACTTC. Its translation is CASSSVGGVGEQYF.

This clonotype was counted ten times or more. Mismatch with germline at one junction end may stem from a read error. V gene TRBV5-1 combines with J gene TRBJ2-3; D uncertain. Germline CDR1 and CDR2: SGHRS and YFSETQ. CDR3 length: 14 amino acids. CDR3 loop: CASSSASGTDTQYF. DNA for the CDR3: TGTGCCAGCAGTTCGGCTTCTGGCACAGATACGCAGTATTTT.

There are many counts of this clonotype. The CDR3 loop reads CASSSSGETQYF. The DNA for the CDR3 is TGTGCCAGCAGCTCGTCCGGGGAGACCCAGTACTTC. The V gene is TRBV7-2, the J gene TRBJ2-5; D ambiguous. The CDR3 runs 12 residues. Germline lookup yields CDR1 SGHTA and CDR2 FQGNSA. Trimming left V 4 bases short and J 5 bases short, with 8 bases between.

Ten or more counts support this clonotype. CDR3 bases: TGCGCCAGCAGCTCTCGGGAGGACGAGCAGTACTTC. Translated: CASSSREDEQYF. This sequence joins TRBV5-1 and TRBJ2-7; TRBD2 aligns across 7 bases. CDR3 length: 12 amino acids. In germline, CDR1 is SGHRS, CDR2 YFSETQ. The V segment lost 3 bases and the J segment 5 bases; nucleotides outside the gene matches: 2. Based on the CDR3 plus reference TRBV5-1 and TRBJ2-7, the full variable domain is KAGVTQTPRYLIKTRGQQVTLSCSPISGHRSVSWYQQTPGQGLQFLFEYFSETQRNKGNFPGRFSGRQFSNSRSEMNVSTLELGDSALYLCASSSREDEQYFGPGTRLTVT.

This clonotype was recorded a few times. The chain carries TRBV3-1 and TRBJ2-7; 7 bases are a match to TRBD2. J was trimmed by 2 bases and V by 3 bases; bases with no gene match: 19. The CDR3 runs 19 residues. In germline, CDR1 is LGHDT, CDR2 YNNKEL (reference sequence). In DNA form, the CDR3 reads TGTGCCAGCAGCCAGGTCTGGCAGGGAGGAGGGAGGGCCGCCTACGAGCAGTACTTC. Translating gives CASSQVWQGGGRAAYEQYF.

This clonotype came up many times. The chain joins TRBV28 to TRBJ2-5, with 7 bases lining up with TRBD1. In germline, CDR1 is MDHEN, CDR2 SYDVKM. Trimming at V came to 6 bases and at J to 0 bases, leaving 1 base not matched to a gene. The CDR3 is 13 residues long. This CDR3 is CASSRGNQETQYF. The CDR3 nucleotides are TGTGCCAGCAGCAGGGGGAACCAAGAGACCCAGTACTTC.

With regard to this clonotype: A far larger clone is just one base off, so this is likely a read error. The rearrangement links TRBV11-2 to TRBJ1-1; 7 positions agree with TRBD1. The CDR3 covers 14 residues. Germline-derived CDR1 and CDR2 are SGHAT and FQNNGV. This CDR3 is CASSRQGGGTEASF. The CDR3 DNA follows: TGTGCCAGCAGCCGCCAGGGGGGAGGGACTGAAGCTTCCTTT. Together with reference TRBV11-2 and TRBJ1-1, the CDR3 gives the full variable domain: EAGVAQSPRYKIIEKRQSVAFWCNPISGHATLYWYQQILGQGPKLLIQFQNNGVVDDSQLPKDRFSAERLKGVDSTLKIQPAKLEDSAVYLCASSRQGGGTEASFGQGTRLTVV.

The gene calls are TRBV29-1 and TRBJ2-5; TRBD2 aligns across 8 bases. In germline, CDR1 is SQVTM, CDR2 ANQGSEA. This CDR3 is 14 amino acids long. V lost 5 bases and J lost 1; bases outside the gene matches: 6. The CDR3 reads CSVRGGGGQETQYF. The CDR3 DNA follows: TGCAGCGTTCGGGGGGGAGGGGGCCAAGAGACCCAGTACTTC.

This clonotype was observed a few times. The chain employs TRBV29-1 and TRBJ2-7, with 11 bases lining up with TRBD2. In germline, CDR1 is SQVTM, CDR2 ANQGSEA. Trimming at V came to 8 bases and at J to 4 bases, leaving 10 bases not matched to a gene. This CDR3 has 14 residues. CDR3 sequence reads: CSIKGLADPYEQYF. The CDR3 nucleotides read TGCAGCATAAAGGGACTAGCGGACCCATACGAGCAGTACTTC.

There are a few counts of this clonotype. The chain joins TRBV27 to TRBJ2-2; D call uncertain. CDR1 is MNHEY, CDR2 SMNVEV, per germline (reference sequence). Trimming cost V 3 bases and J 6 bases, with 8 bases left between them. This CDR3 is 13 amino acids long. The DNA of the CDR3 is TGTGCCAGCAGTTTGATTCGTTCCGGGGAGCTGTTTTTT. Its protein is CASSLIRSGELFF.

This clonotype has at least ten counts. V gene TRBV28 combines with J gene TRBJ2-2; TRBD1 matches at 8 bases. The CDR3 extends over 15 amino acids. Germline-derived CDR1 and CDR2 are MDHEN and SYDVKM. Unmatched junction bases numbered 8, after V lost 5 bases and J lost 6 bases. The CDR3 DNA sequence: TGTGCCAGCAGTGACAGGGGTAAAAGTGCCGGGGAGCTGTTTTTT. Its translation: CASSDRGKSAGELFF.

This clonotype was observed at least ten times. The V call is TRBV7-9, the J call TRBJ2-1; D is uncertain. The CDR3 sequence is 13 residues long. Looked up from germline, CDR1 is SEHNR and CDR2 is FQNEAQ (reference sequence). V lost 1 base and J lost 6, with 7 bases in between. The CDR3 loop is CASSLGVPNEQFF. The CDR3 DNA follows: TGTGCCAGCAGCTTAGGGGTACCCAATGAGCAGTTCTTC.